This T cell receptor (beta chain) derives from a study of post-analysis software for immune sequencing data. The overall study: Progressive-relapsing, secondary progressive and relapsing-remitting multiple sclerosis were among the disease courses included.

The study's findings and limits: The authors found that F measure strongly co-clustered same-batch samples. About five TRBV segments, including TRBV5-6, TRBV5-1 and TRBV20-1, were more frequent in patients than controls. Multiple sclerosis patients had significantly lower normalized Chao1 diversity than controls.

A remark on this clonotype: The antigen is not known.

The germline V gene encodes CDR1 SGHTA and CDR2 FQGNSA. The CDR3 has 15 residues. Unique molecular identifiers featured in each of the TCR beta cDNA libraries. TCRdb re-called the PCR reads through MiXCR, storing one row per CDR3 protein. The sample yields about 770,000 distinct CDR3 sequences, under 60% seen once. The rearrangement joins TRBV7-2 to TRBJ2-5; D unresolved. The J call may not be correct, given that the DNA end is closer to TRBJ2-7. The sample comprised blood. This clonotype was sampled from a girl aged 10-17 years with multiple sclerosis. CDR3 bases: TGTGCCAGCAGCTTAGAAGGCCTTACCGCCTACGAGCAGTACTTC. It yields the protein CASSLEGLTAYEQYF.